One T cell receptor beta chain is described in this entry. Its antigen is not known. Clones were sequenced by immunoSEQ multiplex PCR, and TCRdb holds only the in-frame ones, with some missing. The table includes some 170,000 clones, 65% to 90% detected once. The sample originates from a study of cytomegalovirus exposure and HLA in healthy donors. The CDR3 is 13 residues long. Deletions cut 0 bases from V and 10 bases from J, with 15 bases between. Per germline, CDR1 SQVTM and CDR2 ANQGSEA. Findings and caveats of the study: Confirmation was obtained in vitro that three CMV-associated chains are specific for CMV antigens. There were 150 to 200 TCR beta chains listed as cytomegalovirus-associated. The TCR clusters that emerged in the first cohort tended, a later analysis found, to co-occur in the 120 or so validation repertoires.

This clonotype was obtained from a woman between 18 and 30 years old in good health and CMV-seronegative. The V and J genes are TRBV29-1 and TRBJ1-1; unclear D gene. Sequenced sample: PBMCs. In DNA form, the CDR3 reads TGCAGCGTTGAAGATTTTTCTCTTAGTAGAGCTTTCTTT. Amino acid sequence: CSVEDFSLSRAFF.